The T cell receptor beta chain described here comes from a study of T cell repertoires in cytomegalovirus infection. Study information: CMV epitopes used comprised recently identified HLA-C-restricted ones and well-studied HLA-B-restricted ones. In public TCR beta signatures, there were indications of both CMV infection and matching HLA type. Regarding the study as a whole: Pooled public TCR beta family frequency picked out CMV carriers with the relevant HLA. Clonotype analysis showed dominance of the ex vivo response by HLA-C-restricted CMV-specific TCR beta clonotypes.

The CDR3 has 17 amino acids. V lost 4 bases and J lost 1; bases outside the gene matches: 9. The germline V gene has CDR1 MGHRA and CDR2 YSYEKL. Points on this clonotype: What it recognizes is unknown.

TCRdb passed the reads through MiXCR, listing each CDR3 protein once. The sample contains about 100,000 distinct CDR3 sequences, around 28% of which appear only once. The V gene is TRBV4-1, the J gene TRBJ2-1; TRBD2 agrees at 8 bases. The TCR was taken from a human donor in good health (CMV status not recorded). Some clones in this sample may be carry-over from other donors' samples. The sequencing used CD8+ T cells from cultured PBMCs, collected from culture after CMV antigen stimulation. CDR3 sequence reads: CASSLGMGGGSYNEQFF. The CDR3 DNA reads as TGCGCCAGCAGCCTAGGCATGGGCGGGGGGTCCTACAATGAGCAGTTCTTC.